The 28 T cell receptor beta chains below all came from one sample that was sequenced in a study of cytomegalovirus exposure and HLA in healthy donors. The PCR contained 60 Vbeta and 13 Jbeta primers. Clones were sequenced by immunoSEQ multiplex PCR, and TCRdb holds only the in-frame ones, with some missing. Seen here are roughly 190,000 clones, 75% to 85% observed once, and the top ten hold about 0.8%. Sequencing was carried out using PBMCs. The receptors come from a woman younger than 30 in good health and CMV-seronegative.

This chain links TRBV27 with TRBJ2-7; weak D call: TRBD2 (6 bases). Trimming left V 3 bases short and J 2 bases short, with 8 bases between. This CDR3 is built from 13 residues. Per the germline V gene, CDR1 is MNHEY and CDR2 is SMNVEV (reference sequence). CDR3 nucleotides: TGTGCCAGCAGTTTTAGCGGACCCTACGAGCAGTACTTC. Translated: CASSFSGPYEQYF.

The J gene is TRBJ1-1, the V gene TRBV19; D gene unclear. The CDR3 runs 13 residues. The V and J ends lost 3 bases and 1 base respectively, with 6 bases between them. CDR1 and CDR2 from the germline V gene are LNHDA and SQIVND (reference sequence). CDR3 in amino acids: CASSMFGNTEAFF. DNA of the CDR3: TGTGCCAGTAGTATGTTCGGGAACACTGAAGCTTTCTTT.

The chain links TRBV4-1 to TRBJ1-2; TRBD1 aligns across 7 bases. Germline V CDR1 and CDR2: MGHRA, YSYEKL. After removal of 4 bases from V and 1 base from J, the junction contained 6 bases not matched to a gene. The CDR3 runs to 15 residues. This CDR3 is CASSLEGQSNYGYTF. Here the CDR3 DNA reads TGCGCCAGCAGCCTAGAGGGACAGAGTAACTATGGCTACACCTTC.

V gene TRBV6-1 combines with J gene TRBJ2-7; maybe TRBD1 (6 bases). With 7 bases removed from V and 1 base from J, the gap between germline ends came to 14 bases. The CDR3 sequence is 14 residues long. Germline CDR1 is MNHNS and CDR2 is SASEGT. The CDR3 DNA is TGTGCCAGCATACTGACAGGTAATTCCTACGAGCAGTACTTC. This codes for CASILTGNSYEQYF.

The chain carries TRBV5-6 and TRBJ2-3, with 7 positions matching TRBD2. This CDR3 is built from 17 residues. With 0 bases clipped from V and 2 bases from J, the junction kept 9 bases outside the gene matches. Germline V gives CDR1 SGHDT, CDR2 YYEEEE. The CDR3: CASSLGGTGGHTDTQYF. CDR3 nucleotide sequence: TGTGCCAGCAGCTTGGGTGGCACGGGAGGACACACAGATACGCAGTATTTT. The variable domain in full, with the rest retrieved from reference TRBV5-6 and TRBJ2-3, is DAGVTQSPTHLIKTRGQQVTLRCSPKSGHDTVSWYQQALGQGPQFIFQYYEEEERQRGNFPDRFSGHQFPNYSSELNVNALLLGDSALYLCASSLGGTGGHTDTQYFGPGTRLTVL.

This sequence joins TRBV6-7 and TRBJ2-1; 8 bases map to TRBD1. TRBV6-7 is reported as an ORF; its role is uncertain. The junction had 8 bases not matched to a gene; V was cut back by 10 bases and J by 6 bases. The CDR3 runs to 13 residues. The CDR3 here is CATQTGVINEQFF. The DNA for the CDR3 is TGTGCCACCCAGACAGGGGTTATCAATGAGCAGTTCTTC.

The chain uses TRBV7-9 and TRBJ2-7; 8 bases fit TRBD1. Per germline, CDR1 SEHNR and CDR2 FQNEAQ (reference sequence). CDR3 size: 16 residues. V gave up 1 base and J gave up 5 bases; unmatched junction bases: 10. The CDR3 protein is CASSLGTGNQINEQYF. The CDR3, as DNA: TGTGCCAGCAGCTTAGGGACAGGGAATCAAATTAACGAGCAGTACTTC.

J is TRBJ2-7 and V is TRBV6-5; 7 nucleotides agree with TRBD1. From germline, CDR1 is MNHEY and CDR2 SVGAGI. Unmatched junction bases numbered 10, after V lost 3 bases and J lost 2 bases. The CDR3 length is 16 residues. CDR3 nucleotides: TGTGCCAGCAGTTATAGCTTAGGGACAGAGGCCTACGAGCAGTACTTC. It translates to CASSYSLGTEAYEQYF.

V is TRBV27 and J is TRBJ1-1; D is possibly TRBD1 (6 bases). The germline V gene encodes CDR1 MNHEY and CDR2 SMNVEV (reference sequence). With 4 bases removed from V and 1 base from J, the gap between germline ends came to 10 bases. The CDR3 totals 14 residues. CDR3 residues: CASSSGTRNTEAFF. CDR3 in DNA: TGTGCCAGCAGTTCCGGGACAAGGAACACTGAAGCTTTCTTT.

The chain uses TRBV6-1 and TRBJ2-7, with TRBD1 identical over 7 bases. Germline CDR1 and CDR2: MNHNS and SASEGT. Germline trimming cut 0 bases from V and 2 bases from J; bases unmatched to any gene: 7. The CDR3 contains 16 residues. CDR3 region: CASSEAPGQLPYEQYF. The DNA for the CDR3 is TGTGCCAGCAGTGAAGCTCCGGGACAGCTACCCTACGAGCAGTACTTC.

The rearrangement uses TRBV5-1 and TRBJ2-7; TRBD2 matches at 7 bases. Germline V gene lookup returns CDR1 SGHRS and CDR2 YFSETQ. The V segment lost 1 base and the J segment 1 base; nucleotides outside the gene matches: 8. This CDR3 is built from 16 residues. The CDR3 DNA is TGCGCCAGCAGCTTGAGGGCTGCGGGGGAGTCCTACGAGCAGTACTTC. Translation: CASSLRAAGESYEQYF.

The chain links TRBV9 to TRBJ2-1; 11 nucleotides agree with TRBD2. CDR1 is SGDLS and CDR2 is YYNGEE in the germline V gene. This CDR3 is 16 amino acids long. V dropped 4 bases and J dropped 7; count of bases not matched to a gene: 10. The CDR3 sequence: CASSFSLAGGENEQFF. The CDR3 nucleotides read TGTGCCAGCAGCTTCAGTCTAGCGGGAGGTGAGAATGAGCAGTTCTTC. Based on the CDR3 plus reference TRBV9 and TRBJ2-1, the full variable domain is DSGVTQTPKHLITATGQRVTLRCSPRSGDLSVYWYQQSLDQGLQFLIQYYNGEERAKGNILERFSAQQFPDLHSELNLSSLELGDSALYFCASSFSLAGGENEQFFGPGTRLTVL.

In regard to this clone: The sample holds other DNA sequences that translate to the same CDR3. The chain has TRBV6-5 and TRBJ2-7; D not resolved. The CDR3 covers 11 residues. Germline CDR1 MNHEY, CDR2 SVGAGI. The V end was cut by 3 bases, the J end by 6 bases, with 6 bases between. The CDR3 nucleotides read TGTGCCAGCAGTTATAGAGGCGAGCAGTACTTC. This sequence encodes CASSYRGEQYF.

This clone was counted between two and nine times. This rearrangement joins TRBV10-2 to TRBJ2-5, with 12 positions matching TRBD2. J lost 2 bases, V lost 6 bases, and 13 bases had no gene match. Germline V CDR1 and CDR2: WSHSY, SAAADI. The CDR3 totals 18 residues. This CDR3 is CASRGNGLAGTYQETQYF. CDR3 in DNA: TGCGCCAGCAGGGGCAATGGACTAGCGGGGACCTATCAAGAGACCCAGTACTTC.

This clone has a handful of counts. The genes are TRBV5-1 and TRBJ1-2; the D gene is possibly TRBD1 (5 bases). The CDR3 runs to 15 residues. Germline-derived CDR1 and CDR2 are SGHRS and YFSETQ. V was pared by 5 bases and J by 8 bases, with 22 bases between. CDR3 sequence (DNA): TGCGCCAGCAGTTCAGAAACGACAGCCCCCTTAGGCTACACCTTC. This sequence encodes CASSSETTAPLGYTF.

The V gene is TRBV6-1, the J gene TRBJ1-5; weak D call: TRBD1 (5 bases). CDR3 length: 16 amino acids. V was cut by 0 bases and J by 3 bases, with 12 bases left in between. Germline V CDR1 and CDR2: MNHNS, SASEGT. The CDR3 here is CASSEAGAGNNQPQHF. CDR3 sequence (DNA): TGTGCCAGCAGTGAAGCTGGGGCAGGGAACAATCAGCCCCAGCATTTT.

The chain combines TRBV19 with TRBJ1-1; the D gene is possibly TRBD1 (6 bases). The CDR3 is made up of 14 amino acids. Trimming left V 2 bases short and J 1 base short, with 8 bases between. Germline lookup yields CDR1 LNHDA and CDR2 SQIVND (reference sequence). CDR3 in amino acids: CASSITRGNTEAFF. Written as DNA, the CDR3 is TGTGCCAGTAGTATAACCAGGGGGAACACTGAAGCTTTCTTT.

The chain uses TRBV18 and TRBJ2-5; 8 bases agree with TRBD2. The V gene's germline CDR1 is KGHSH and CDR2 LQKENI. The V segment lost 0 bases and the J segment 7 bases; nucleotides outside the gene matches: 16. There are 18 residues in the CDR3. CDR3 sequence: CASSPPSGGPPSKVTQYF. The CDR3 DNA sequence: TGTGCCAGCTCACCACCAAGCGGGGGCCCGCCCTCCAAGGTGACCCAGTACTTC.

The chain employs TRBV5-1 and TRBJ2-5, with 7 positions matching TRBD1. Germline CDR1 SGHRS, CDR2 YFSETQ. The length of the CDR3 is 14 residues. The trim removed 4 bases at V and 1 base at J, leaving 4 bases unmatched. The CDR3 DNA is TGCGCCAGCAGCCCAGGACAGGTCCAAGAGACCCAGTACTTC. It is translated as CASSPGQVQETQYF.

Only a few counts were recorded for this clone. The chain combines TRBV6-5 with TRBJ1-4; 11 nucleotides line up with TRBD1. Germline CDR1 and CDR2: MNHEY and SVGAGI. This CDR3 region has 15 residues. The trim removed 6 bases at V and 8 bases at J, leaving 8 bases unmatched. Here the CDR3 reads CASSRTGGPPEKLFF. In DNA form, the CDR3 reads TGTGCCAGCAGCCGGACAGGGGGCCCCCCCGAAAAACTGTTTTTT.

This chain uses TRBV27 with TRBJ2-1; perhaps TRBD1 as D (6 bases). Germline values: CDR1 MNHEY, CDR2 SMNVEV (reference sequence). V was cut by 4 bases and J by 7 bases, with 20 bases left in between. This CDR3 spans 16 amino acids. The CDR3 coding sequence is TGTGCCAGCAGTTCTCAGGGGATACGATATAGGAATGAGCAGTTCTTC. Its protein product is CASSSQGIRYRNEQFF.

The chain uses TRBV28 and TRBJ1-1, with D tentatively TRBD1 (6 bases). CDR3 size: 14 residues. The V end was cut by 5 bases, the J end by 9 bases, with 19 bases between. The germline V gene has CDR1 MDHEN and CDR2 SYDVKM. The DNA of the CDR3 is TGTGCCAGCAGTGTATCGCTTAGGGGGTTTAAAGCTTTCTTT. Its protein is CASSVSLRGFKAFF.

In this sample, this clone turned up once. The chain uses TRBV27 and TRBJ2-1; 8 positions match TRBD1. This CDR3 is built from 15 residues. Germline V CDR1 and CDR2: MNHEY, SMNVEV (reference sequence). J was trimmed by 7 bases and V by 6 bases; bases with no gene match: 11. The CDR3 protein is CASRTFPGGRNEQFF. The CDR3 DNA reads TGTGCCAGCAGAACATTCCCAGGGGGCCGAAATGAGCAGTTCTTC.

J is TRBJ1-2 and V is TRBV7-2; D uncertain. V was trimmed by 0 bases and J by 7 bases, leaving 9 bases between them. Germline V lookup: CDR1 SGHTA, CDR2 FQGNSA. CDR3 length: 13 residues. CDR3 protein: CASSLATQVGYTF. CDR3 DNA: TGTGCCAGCAGCTTAGCAACCCAGGTTGGCTACACCTTC.

J is TRBJ2-1 and V is TRBV7-6; 9 positions match TRBD2. Unmatched junction bases numbered 5, after V lost 2 bases and J lost 6 bases. The germline gives CDR1 SGHVS, CDR2 FNYEAQ. This CDR3 is built from 15 residues. CDR3 residues: CASSLWGLAANEQFF. The CDR3 DNA reads as TGTGCCAGCAGCTTATGGGGACTAGCCGCCAATGAGCAGTTCTTC.

The J gene is TRBJ1-4, the V gene TRBV15, with D hard to call. Germline CDR1 reads LNHNV; CDR2 reads YYDKDF (reference sequence). The CDR3 contains 14 residues. V was cut by 3 bases and J by 8 bases, with 13 bases left in between. The CDR3: CATSSERVVEKLFF. In DNA, the CDR3 is TGTGCCACCAGCAGCGAGCGGGTGGTAGAAAAACTGTTTTTT. Drawing the rest from reference TRBV15 and TRBJ1-4, the complete variable domain is DAMVIQNPRYQVTQFGKPVTLSCSQTLNHNVMYWYQQKSSQAPKLLFHYYDKDFNNEADTPDNFQSRRPNTSFCFLDIRSPGLGDTAMYLCATSSERVVEKLFFGSGTQLSVL.

The chain couples TRBV11-2 to TRBJ2-7, with 9 bases identical to TRBD2. V dropped 2 bases and J dropped 3; count of bases not matched to a gene: 5. Germline CDR1 reads SGHAT; CDR2 reads FQNNGV. CDR3 length equals 15 residues. The CDR3 bases are TGTGCCAGCAGCTTACCGGGACTAGCCATCTACGAGCAGTACTTC. Its protein product is CASSLPGLAIYEQYF.

CDR3 DNA sequence: TGTGCCAGCAGACCCTGGGACAGAGACTACGAGCAGTACTTC. Protein: CASRPWDRDYEQYF. V usage is TRBV27 and J usage is TRBJ2-7; 7 bases match TRBD1. Germline CDR1 MNHEY, CDR2 SMNVEV (reference sequence). V shed 6 bases and J 3 bases; nucleotides not matched to a gene: 8. The CDR3 is 14 residues long.